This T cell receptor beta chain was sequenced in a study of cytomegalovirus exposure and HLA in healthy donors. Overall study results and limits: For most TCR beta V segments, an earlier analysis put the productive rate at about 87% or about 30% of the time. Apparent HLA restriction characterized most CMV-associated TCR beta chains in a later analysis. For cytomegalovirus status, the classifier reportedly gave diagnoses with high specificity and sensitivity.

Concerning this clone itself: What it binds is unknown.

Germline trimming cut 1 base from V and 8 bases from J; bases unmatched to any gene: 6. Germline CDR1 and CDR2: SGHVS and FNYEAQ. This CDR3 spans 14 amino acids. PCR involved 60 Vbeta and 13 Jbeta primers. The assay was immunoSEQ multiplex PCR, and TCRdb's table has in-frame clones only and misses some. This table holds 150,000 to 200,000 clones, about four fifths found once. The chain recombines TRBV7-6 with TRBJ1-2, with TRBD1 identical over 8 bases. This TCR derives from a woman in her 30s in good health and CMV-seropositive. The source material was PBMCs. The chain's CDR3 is CASSLGTGMGGYTF. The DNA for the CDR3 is TGTGCCAGCAGCTTAGGGACAGGGATGGGAGGCTACACCTTC.